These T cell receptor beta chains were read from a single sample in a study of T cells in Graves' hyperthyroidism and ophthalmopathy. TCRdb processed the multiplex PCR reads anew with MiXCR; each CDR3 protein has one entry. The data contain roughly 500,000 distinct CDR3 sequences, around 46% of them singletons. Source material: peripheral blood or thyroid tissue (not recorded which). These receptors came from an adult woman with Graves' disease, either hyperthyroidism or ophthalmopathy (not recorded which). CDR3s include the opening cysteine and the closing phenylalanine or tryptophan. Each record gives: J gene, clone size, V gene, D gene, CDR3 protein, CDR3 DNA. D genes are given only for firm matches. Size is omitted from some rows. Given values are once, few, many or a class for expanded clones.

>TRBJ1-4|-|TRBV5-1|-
CASSTTGVRNEKLFF
TGCGCCAGCAGCACTACGGGAGTTCGTAATGAAAAACTGTTTTTT
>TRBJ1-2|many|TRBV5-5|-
CASSLLGPNYGYTF
TGTGCCAGCAGCTTGCTGGGGCCTAACTATGGCTACACCTTC
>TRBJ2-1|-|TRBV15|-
CATSRVSSITQFF
TGTGCCACCAGCAGAGTTTCCTCCATCACGCAGTTCTTC
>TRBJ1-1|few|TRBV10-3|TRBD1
CATRNRGGNTEAFF
TGTGCCACCCGAAACAGGGGAGGTAACACTGAAGCTTTCTTT
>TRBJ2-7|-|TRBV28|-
CASTRAHQPQQYF
TGTGCCAGCACCCGTGCCCATCAGCCCCAGCAGTACTTC
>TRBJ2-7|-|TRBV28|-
CASSPMMGVRRYEQYF
TGTGCCAGCAGTCCCATGATGGGGGTCAGGCGCTACGAGCAGTACTTC
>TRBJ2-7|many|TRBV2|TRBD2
CASTGGFTYEQYF
TGTGCCAGCACCGGGGGGTTTACCTACGAGCAGTACTTC
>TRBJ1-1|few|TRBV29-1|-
CSVDFQAFF
TGCAGCGTCGATTTCCAAGCTTTCTTT
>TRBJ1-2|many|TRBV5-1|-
CASSLDVAHTNYGYTF
TGCGCCAGCAGCTTGGATGTGGCTCACACTAACTATGGCTACACCTTC
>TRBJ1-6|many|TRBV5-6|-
CASSFISYSEDSPLHF
TGTGCCAGCAGCTTTATCTCCTACAGTGAAGATTCACCCCTCCACTTT
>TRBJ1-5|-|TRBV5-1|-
CASSLGTFQPQHF
TGCGCCAGCAGCTTAGGGACCTTTCAGCCCCAGCATTTT
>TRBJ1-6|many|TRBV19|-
CASSIGPTYSPLHF
TGTGCCAGTAGTATTGGCCCCACTTATTCACCCCTCCACTTT
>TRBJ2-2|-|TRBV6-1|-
CASRVGDTGELFF
TGTGCCAGTCGAGTAGGTGATACCGGGGAGCTGTTTTTT
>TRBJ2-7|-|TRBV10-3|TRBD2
CAISAASGTSYEQYF
TGTGCCATCAGTGCGGCTAGCGGGACTTCCTACGAGCAGTACTTC
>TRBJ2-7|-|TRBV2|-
CASSAGETYEQYF
TGTGCCAGCAGTGCAGGCGAAACCTACGAGCAGTACTTC
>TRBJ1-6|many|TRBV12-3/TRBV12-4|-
CASSPQGLSNSPLHF
TGTGCCAGCAGTCCACAGGGTCTAAGTAATTCACCCCTCCACTTT
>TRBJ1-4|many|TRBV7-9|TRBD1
CASSFGGQGNEKLFF
TGTGCCAGCAGCTTTGGGGGACAGGGGAATGAAAAACTGTTTTTT
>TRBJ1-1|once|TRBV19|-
CASWARGGYTEAFF
TGTGCCAGTTGGGCCCGGGGCGGGTACACTGAAGCTTTCTTT
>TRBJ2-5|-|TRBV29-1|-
CSVLRDQVTQYF
TGCAGCGTTCTGAGGGACCAAGTGACCCAGTACTTC
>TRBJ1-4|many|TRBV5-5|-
CASSLDSGYANLNEKLFF
TGTGCCAGCAGCTTGGATAGCGGCTACGCCAACCTTAATGAAAAACTGTTTTTT
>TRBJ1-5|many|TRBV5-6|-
CASSLAGQSNQPQHF
TGTGCCAGCAGCTTGGCGGGACAAAGCAATCAGCCCCAGCATTTT
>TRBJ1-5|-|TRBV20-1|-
CSAETSAELHSNQPQHF
TGCAGTGCCGAGACTAGCGCAGAGTTACATAGCAATCAGCCCCAGCATTTT
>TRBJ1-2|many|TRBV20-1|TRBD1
CSARGRTGVTYGYTF
TGCAGTGCTAGAGGGAGGACAGGGGTCACCTATGGCTACACCTTC
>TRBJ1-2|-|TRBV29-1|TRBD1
CSYEPTGGYGYTF
TGCAGCTACGAACCGACAGGGGGCTATGGCTACACCTTC
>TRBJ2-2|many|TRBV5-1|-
CASSLGPPAGLFF
TGCGCCAGCAGCTTGGGGCCCCCCGCGGGGCTGTTTTTT
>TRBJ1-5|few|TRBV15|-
CATTERGDQPQHF
TGTGCCACCACGGAAAGGGGGGATCAGCCCCAGCATTTT
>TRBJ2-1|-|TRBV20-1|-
CSAHTSMTENEQFF
TGCAGTGCTCACACGTCGATGACGGAAAATGAGCAGTTCTTC
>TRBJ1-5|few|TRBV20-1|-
CSAGEAFLSEPQHF
TGCAGTGCTGGGGAGGCTTTTCTAAGTGAGCCCCAGCATTTT
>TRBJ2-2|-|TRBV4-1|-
CASSQDPGNGELFF
TGCGCCAGCAGCCAAGATCCCGGGAACGGGGAGCTGTTTTTT
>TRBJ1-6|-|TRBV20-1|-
CSAERPPTTLHF
TGCAGTGCTGAAAGGCCTCCTACAACCCTCCACTTT
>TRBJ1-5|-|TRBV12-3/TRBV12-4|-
CASSFRSTQPQHF
TGTGCCAGCAGTTTCCGGAGTACTCAGCCCCAGCATTTT
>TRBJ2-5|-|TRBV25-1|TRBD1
CATSRTGVRETQYF
TGTGCCACCTCAAGGACAGGGGTAAGAGAGACCCAGTACTTC
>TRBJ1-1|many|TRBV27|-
CASSPSRRNTEAFF
TGTGCCAGCAGCCCGTCGAGGCGGAACACTGAAGCTTTCTTT
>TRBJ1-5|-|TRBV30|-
CAWSEDPNQPQHF
TGTGCCTGGAGCGAGGACCCTAATCAGCCCCAGCATTTT
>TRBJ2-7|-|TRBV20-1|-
CSARELAGLGQYF
TGCAGTGCTAGAGAATTAGCAGGATTAGGGCAGTACTTC
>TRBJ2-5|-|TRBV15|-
CATSTTLGVGETQYF
TGTGCCACCAGCACCACCCTGGGAGTTGGGGAGACCCAGTACTTC
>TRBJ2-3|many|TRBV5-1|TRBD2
CASSLDGRLSTDTQYF
TGCGCCAGCAGCTTGGACGGGAGGCTTAGCACAGATACGCAGTATTTT
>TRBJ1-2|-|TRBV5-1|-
CASSQDREDYGYTF
TGCGCCAGCAGCCAAGACCGGGAGGACTATGGCTACACCTTC
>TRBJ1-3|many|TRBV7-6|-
CASSQLELGSNTIYF
TGTGCCAGCAGCCAGCTGGAACTGGGGAGTAACACCATATATTTT
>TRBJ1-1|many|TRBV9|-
CASSVVPDTEAFF
TGTGCCAGCAGCGTAGTTCCAGACACTGAAGCTTTCTTT
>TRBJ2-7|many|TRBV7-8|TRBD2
CASSFFRQRDKNEQYF
TGTGCCAGCAGCTTTTTCCGCCAGCGGGATAAGAACGAGCAGTACTTC
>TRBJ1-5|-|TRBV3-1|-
CASSQGVSKAGFQPQHF
TGTGCCAGCAGCCAAGGGGTTTCCAAGGCGGGCTTTCAGCCCCAGCATTTT
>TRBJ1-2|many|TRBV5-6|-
CASSFVTFAGYTF
TGTGCCAGCAGCTTCGTTACGTTTGCTGGCTACACCTTC
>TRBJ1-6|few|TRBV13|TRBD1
CASSYGTGGYNSPLHF
TGTGCCAGCAGTTACGGGACAGGGGGCTATAATTCACCCCTCCACTTT
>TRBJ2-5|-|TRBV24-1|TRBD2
CATSENGLAGYETQYF
TGTGCCACCAGTGAAAATGGACTAGCGGGGTATGAGACCCAGTACTTC
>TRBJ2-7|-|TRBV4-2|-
CASSLESGSSYEQYF
TGTGCCAGCAGCTTAGAGTCGGGGAGCTCCTACGAGCAGTACTTC
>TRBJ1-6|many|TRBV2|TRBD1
CASSRDRLNSPLHF
TGTGCCAGCTCCCGGGACAGACTCAATTCACCCCTCCACTTT
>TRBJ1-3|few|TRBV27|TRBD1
CASSSHRGLGTGNTIYF
TGTGCCAGCAGTTCACACAGGGGGCTAGGGACTGGAAACACCATATATTTT
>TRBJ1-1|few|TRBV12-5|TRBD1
CASGLGGLRNTEAFF
TGTGCTAGTGGTTTAGGGGGCTTACGGAACACTGAAGCTTTCTTT
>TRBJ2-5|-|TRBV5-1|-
CASRPGLQETQYF
TGCGCCAGCAGACCGGGCCTACAAGAGACCCAGTACTTC
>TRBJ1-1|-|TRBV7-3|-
CASSLYMATEAFF
TGTGCCAGCAGCTTATATATGGCCACTGAAGCTTTCTTT
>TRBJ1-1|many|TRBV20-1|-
CSAIGLGSTEAFF
TGCAGTGCTATTGGTCTGGGGAGCACTGAAGCTTTCTTT
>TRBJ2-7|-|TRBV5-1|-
CASSFDTGWGEQYF
TGCGCCAGCAGCTTCGACACAGGGTGGGGAGAGCAGTACTTC
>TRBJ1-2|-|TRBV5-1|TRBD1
CASSPRGQSGYTF
TGCGCCAGCAGCCCCAGGGGGCAGAGTGGCTACACCTTC